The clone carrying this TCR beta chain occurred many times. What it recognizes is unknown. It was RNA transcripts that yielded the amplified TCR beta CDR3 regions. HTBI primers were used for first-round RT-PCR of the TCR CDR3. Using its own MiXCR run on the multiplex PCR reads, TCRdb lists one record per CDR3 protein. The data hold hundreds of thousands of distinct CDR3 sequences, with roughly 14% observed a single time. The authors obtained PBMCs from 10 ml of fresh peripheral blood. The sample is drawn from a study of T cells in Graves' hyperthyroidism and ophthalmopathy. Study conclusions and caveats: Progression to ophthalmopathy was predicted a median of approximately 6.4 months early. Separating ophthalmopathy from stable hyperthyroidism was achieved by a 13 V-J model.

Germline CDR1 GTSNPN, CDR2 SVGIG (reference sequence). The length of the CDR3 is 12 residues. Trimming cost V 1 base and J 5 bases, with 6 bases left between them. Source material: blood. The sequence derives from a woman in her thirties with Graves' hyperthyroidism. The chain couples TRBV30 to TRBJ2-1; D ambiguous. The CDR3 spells CAWSGVHNEQFF. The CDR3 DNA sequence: TGTGCCTGGAGTGGGGTCCACAATGAGCAGTTCTTC.